This T cell receptor (beta chain) was found in a study of T cells after posttransplantation cyclophosphamide. Points from the study as a whole: Later blood repertoires were often dominated by clones from the donor CD8+ memory compartment. After PTCy, TRB diversity resembled that of CNI/methotrexate controls. Skin or GI-infiltrating T cells shared few TRB sequences with blood.

Profiled with immunoSEQ multiplex PCR; TCRdb holds only in-frame clones, not every one. The sample contains 7,500 to 10,000 clones, about four fifths of which appear only once. As regards this clone: The antigen is undetermined.

Germline values: CDR1 MNHNS, CDR2 SASEGT. The CDR3 spans 11 residues. The V end was cut by 5 bases, the J end by 9 bases, with 11 bases between. Treatment was busulfan-fludarabine conditioning, a marrow graft, and cyclophosphamide on days +3 and +4. The sequenced sample was PBMCs, obtained about 1,900 days after a stem cell transplant with posttransplant cyclophosphamide. The chain recombines TRBV6-1 with TRBJ2-7; D ambiguous. This receptor was identified in a female patient between 40 and 50 years old who received an allogeneic stem cell transplant from a related donor, was CMV-positive, and had no GVHD. The graft donor may account for some of the T cells. CDR3 amino acids: CASSYERGQYF. The CDR3 DNA sequence: TGTGCCAGCAGTTACGAACGAGGGCAGTACTTC.